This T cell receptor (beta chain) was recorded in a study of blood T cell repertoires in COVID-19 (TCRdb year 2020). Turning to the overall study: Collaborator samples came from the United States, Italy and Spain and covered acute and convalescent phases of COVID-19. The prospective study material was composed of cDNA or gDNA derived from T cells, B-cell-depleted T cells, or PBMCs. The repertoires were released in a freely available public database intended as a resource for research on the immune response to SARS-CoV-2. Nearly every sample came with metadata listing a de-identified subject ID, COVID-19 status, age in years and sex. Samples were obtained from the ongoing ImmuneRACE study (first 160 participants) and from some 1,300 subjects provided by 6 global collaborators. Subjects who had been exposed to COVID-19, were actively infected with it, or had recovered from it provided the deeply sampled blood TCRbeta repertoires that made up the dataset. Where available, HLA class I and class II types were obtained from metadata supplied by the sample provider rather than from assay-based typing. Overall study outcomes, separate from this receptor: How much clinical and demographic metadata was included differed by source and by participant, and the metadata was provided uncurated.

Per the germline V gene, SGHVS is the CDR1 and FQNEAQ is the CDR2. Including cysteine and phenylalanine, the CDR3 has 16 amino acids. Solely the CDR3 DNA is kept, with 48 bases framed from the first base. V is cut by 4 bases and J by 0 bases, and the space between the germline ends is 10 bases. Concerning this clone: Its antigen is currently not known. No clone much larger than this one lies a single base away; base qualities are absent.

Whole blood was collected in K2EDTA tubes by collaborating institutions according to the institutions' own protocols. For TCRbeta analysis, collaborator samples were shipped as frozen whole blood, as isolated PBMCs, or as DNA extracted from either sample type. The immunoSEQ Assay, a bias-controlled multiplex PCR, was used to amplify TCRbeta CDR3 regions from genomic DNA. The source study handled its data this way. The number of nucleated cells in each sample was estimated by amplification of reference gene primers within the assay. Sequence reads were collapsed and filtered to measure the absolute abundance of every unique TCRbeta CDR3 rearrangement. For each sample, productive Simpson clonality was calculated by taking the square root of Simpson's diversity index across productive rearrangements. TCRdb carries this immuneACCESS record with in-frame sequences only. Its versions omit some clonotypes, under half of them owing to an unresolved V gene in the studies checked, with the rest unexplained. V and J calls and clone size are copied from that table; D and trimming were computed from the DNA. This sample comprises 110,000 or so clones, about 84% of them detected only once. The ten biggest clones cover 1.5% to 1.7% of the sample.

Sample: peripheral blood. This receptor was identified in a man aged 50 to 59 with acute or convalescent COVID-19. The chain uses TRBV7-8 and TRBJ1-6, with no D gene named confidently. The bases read TGTGCCAGCAGCTATGATTTGAGCTCCTATAATTCACCCCTCCACTTT. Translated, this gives CASSYDLSSYNSPLHF.